These 2 T cell receptor beta chains originate from one sample sequenced in a study of T cell changes during pregnancy in multiple sclerosis. Repertoires were generated with immunoSEQ multiplex PCR, while TCRdb's copy carries only in-frame clones and drops some. This table has approximately 60,000 clones, about 92% appearing once. Sequencing was performed on peripheral blood, taken in the first trimester of pregnancy. Receptors originate from a female donor with multiple sclerosis, enrolled in a pregnancy study.

The rearrangement uses TRBV19 and TRBJ2-7; no reliable D call. CDR3 length equals 13 residues. V was shortened by 4 bases and J by 3 bases, with 10 bases between the two germline ends. Germline V gene data show CDR1 as LNHDA and CDR2 as SQIVND (reference sequence). In DNA form, the CDR3 reads TGTGCCAGTAGTACAACTGGGCTCTACGAGCAGTACTTC. Translating gives CASSTTGLYEQYF.

The CDR3 loop is CATSYTRTGELFF. The CDR3 region has the DNA TGTGCCACCAGTTATACTAGGACCGGGGAGCTGTTTTTT. The chain combines TRBV15 with TRBJ2-2; tentative D call: TRBD2 (5 bases). Germline V lookup: CDR1 LNHNV, CDR2 YYDKDF (reference sequence). The CDR3 covers 13 residues. Trimming stripped 6 bases from V and 5 bases from J, with 10 bases between.